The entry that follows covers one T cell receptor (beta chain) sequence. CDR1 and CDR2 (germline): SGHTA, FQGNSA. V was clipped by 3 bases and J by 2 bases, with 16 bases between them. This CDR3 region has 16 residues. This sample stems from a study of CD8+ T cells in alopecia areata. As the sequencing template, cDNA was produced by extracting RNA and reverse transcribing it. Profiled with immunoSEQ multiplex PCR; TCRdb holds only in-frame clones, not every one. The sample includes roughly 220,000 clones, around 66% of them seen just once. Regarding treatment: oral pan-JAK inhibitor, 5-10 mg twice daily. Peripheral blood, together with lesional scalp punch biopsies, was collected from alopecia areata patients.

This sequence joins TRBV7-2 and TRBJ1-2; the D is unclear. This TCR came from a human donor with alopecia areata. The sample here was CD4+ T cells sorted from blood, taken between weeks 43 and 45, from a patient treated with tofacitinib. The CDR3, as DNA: TGTGCCAGCAGCTTGAACAGTTTTGTGTTCAACTATGGCTACACCTTC. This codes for CASSLNSFVFNYGYTF.